The next 12 T cell receptor beta chains were all read from a single sample in a study of T cells in Graves' hyperthyroidism and ophthalmopathy. Amplification targeted TCR beta CDR3 regions from RNA transcripts. The TCR CDR3 first-round RT-PCR relied on the HTBI primer set. TCRdb passed the multiplex PCR reads through MiXCR, listing each CDR3 protein once. The data show roughly 840,000 distinct CDR3 sequences, more than 30% seen once. Source material: blood. The receptors were sampled from a man aged 18 to 35 with Graves' hyperthyroidism.

This clonotype was seen a few times. This rearrangement joins TRBV7-3 to TRBJ2-2; D gene unclear. V was clipped by 9 bases and J by 8 bases, with 16 bases between them. Germline assignment: CDR1 SGHTA and CDR2 FQGTGA. The CDR3 loop spans 13 amino acids. Here the CDR3 reads CASSTMGRGELFF. The CDR3, as DNA: TGTGCCAGTAGTACTATGGGTCGAGGGGAGCTGTTTTTT.

This clonotype was seen many times. At one of its ends the junction is not consistent with the germline gene, which may arise from a read error. The CDR3 region is CASSLHRGQETQYF. In DNA, the CDR3 is TGTGCTAGCAGCTTACACAGGGGTCAAGAGACCCAGTACTTC. The J gene is TRBJ2-5, the V gene TRBV7-7; 7 nucleotides align to TRBD1. Germline CDR1 SSHAT, CDR2 FNYEAQ (reference sequence). The CDR3 extends over 14 amino acids. Supplemented by reference TRBV7-7 and TRBJ2-5, the full variable domain reads GAGVSQSPRYKVTKRGQDVTLRCDPISSHATLYWYQQALGQGPEFLTYFNYEAQPDKSGLPSDRFSAERPEGSISTLTIQRTEQRDSAMYRCASSLHRGQETQYFGPGTRLLVL.

This chain uses TRBV7-2 with TRBJ2-7, with a possible D match to TRBD2 (6 bases). Germline-derived CDR1 and CDR2 are SGHTA and FQGNSA. The length of the CDR3 is 13 residues. The V and J ends lost 5 bases and 1 base respectively, with 9 bases between them. This CDR3 reads CASSVLASYEQYF. Written as DNA, the CDR3 is TGTGCCAGCAGCGTACTAGCATCCTACGAGCAGTACTTC.

At least ten counts were recorded for this clonotype. The chain recombines TRBV5-1 with TRBJ2-7, with a possible D match to TRBD1 (6 bases). Trimming took 1 base from V and 2 from J, leaving 13 bases between them. CDR3 size: 15 residues. In germline, CDR1 is SGHRS, CDR2 YFSETQ. The DNA for the CDR3 is TGCGCCAGCAGCTTGAATCGGCAGGGGACCTACGAGCAGTACTTC. Translating it yields CASSLNRQGTYEQYF.

This clonotype was seen more than once but under ten times. The chain joins TRBV20-1 to TRBJ2-7, with 10 bases identical to TRBD2. V dropped 3 bases and J dropped 5; count of bases not matched to a gene: 7. Per the germline V gene, CDR1 is DFQATT and CDR2 is SNEGSKA (reference sequence). The CDR3 totals 14 residues. In nucleotides, the CDR3 is TGCAGTGCTAGTACTAGCGGGGTAGTCAACGAGCAGTACTTC. Translation gives CSASTSGVVNEQYF.

Points on this clonotype: Given a much more abundant clone one base away, this may be a read error. The chain is built from TRBV19 and TRBJ1-1, with D possibly matching TRBD1 (5 bases). From germline, CDR1 is LNHDA and CDR2 SQIVND (reference sequence). This CDR3 is built from 14 residues. The DNA for the CDR3 is TGTGCCAGTAGTCGGGGGGGACTGAACGCTGAAGCTTTCTTT. Translating gives CASSRGGLNAEAFF.

The chain is built from TRBV12-3 or TRBV12-4 and TRBJ1-1; tentative D call: TRBD1 (6 bases). Trimming took off 5 bases at V and 4 bases at J, with 17 bases between the two ends. This CDR3 is built from 15 residues. The CDR3 sequence: CASSLPQGSATEAFF. Here the CDR3 DNA reads TGTGCCAGCAGTCTCCCACAGGGATCGGCCACTGAAGCTTTCTTT.

The chain recombines TRBV4-1 with TRBJ2-2; maybe TRBD2 (5 bases). This CDR3 is 17 amino acids long. CDR1 MGHRA and CDR2 YSYEKL come from the germline V gene. Trimming took off 1 base at V and 1 base at J, with 13 bases between the two ends. The CDR3 DNA follows: TGCGCCAGCAGCCAAGCACTACTAGGCAAGAACACCGGGGAGCTGTTTTTT. It yields the protein CASSQALLGKNTGELFF.

Many counts were recorded for this clonotype. The chain employs TRBV7-9 and TRBJ2-2, with TRBD2 as a possible D gene (5 bases). Trimming stripped 0 bases from V and 5 bases from J, with 7 bases between. The CDR3 has 14 residues. CDR1 SEHNR and CDR2 FQNEAQ come from the germline V gene (reference sequence). The CDR3 is CASSLAGRTGELFF. The CDR3 coding sequence is TGTGCCAGCAGCTTAGCGGGGAGAACCGGGGAGCTGTTTTTT.

V gene TRBV9 combines with J gene TRBJ2-5; D might be TRBD2 (5 bases). Trimming pared 2 bases from V and 0 bases from J, leaving 11 bases between. Germline CDR1 SGDLS, CDR2 YYNGEE. The CDR3 extends over 15 amino acids. DNA for the CDR3: TGTGCCAGCAGCGTGGCCGGGGTGCACCAAGAGACCCAGTACTTC. This encodes CASSVAGVHQETQYF.

This clonotype was recorded at least ten times. This sequence joins TRBV2 and TRBJ1-1; tentatively, D is TRBD1 (6 bases). This CDR3 region has 13 residues. V lost 4 bases and J lost 1, with 7 bases in between. The germline CDR1 and CDR2 sequences are SNHLY and FYNNEI. The CDR3 spells CASSGDKNTEAFF. The DNA of the CDR3 is TGTGCCAGCAGTGGGGACAAGAACACTGAAGCTTTCTTT.

Ten or more counts support this clonotype. The chain carries TRBV2 and TRBJ1-3; no definite D call. Germline CDR1 is SNHLY and CDR2 is FYNNEI. The CDR3 totals 14 residues. Trimming took 3 bases from V and 6 from J, leaving 12 bases between them. The CDR3 reads CASSEYKSVNTIYF. For the CDR3, the DNA is TGTGCCAGCAGTGAGTACAAGAGTGTAAACACCATATATTTT. Looking up the rest from reference TRBV2 and TRBJ1-3 gives the full variable domain: EPEVTQTPSHQVTQMGQEVILRCVPISNHLYFYWYRQILGQKVEFLVSFYNNEISEKSEIFDDQFSVERPDGSNFTLKIRSTKLEDSAMYFCASSEYKSVNTIYFGEGSWLTVV.